This passage covers 2 T cell receptor beta chains from one sample sequenced in a study of shared clonotypes between healthy human individuals. TCRdb's copy holds only in-frame clones and misses some; the assay was immunoSEQ multiplex PCR. Counted here are roughly 1.5 million clones, approximately 98% occurring once; the ten biggest clones make up about 0.45%. Sequencing input: naive CD4+ T cells sorted from blood. Subset reported: CD45RA+ positively selected. These receptors all come from a man aged 25 to 45 in good health.

This chain connects TRBV5-5 to TRBJ2-5, with no clear D. Germline V CDR1 and CDR2: SGHKS, YYEKEE (reference sequence). The CDR3 is made up of 15 amino acids. Trimming removed 2 bases at V and 1 base at J, with 12 bases between. CDR3 bases: TGTGCCAGCAGCTTTCTCAGTTCCGTCCAAGAGACCCAGTACTTC. This codes for CASSFLSSVQETQYF.

The gene calls are TRBV11-2 and TRBJ2-5, with D unresolved. Germline-derived CDR1 and CDR2 are SGHAT and FQNNGV. Trimming shortened V by 6 bases and J by 2 bases, and 7 bases separated the two germline ends. This CDR3 spans 12 amino acids. In DNA, the CDR3 is TGTGCCAGCAGTCGAGCTCAAGAGACCCAGTACTTC. This translates into CASSRAQETQYF.